This T cell receptor (beta chain) is from a study of cytomegalovirus exposure and HLA in healthy donors. Details on this clone: Its specificity is not known.

This PCR relied on a set of 60 Vbeta primers and 13 Jbeta primers. Measured with immunoSEQ multiplex PCR; TCRdb has only the in-frame clones, and not every one. The sample contains about 73,000 clones, around 67% of which appear only once. After removal of 0 bases from V and 7 bases from J, the junction contained 3 bases not matched to a gene. The CDR3 runs 15 residues. Germline values: CDR1 SGHDT, CDR2 YYEEEE. Overall study findings and caveats: Whilst most TCR sequences proved rare, a subset of public TCRs occurred across many donors. Analyzed later, most CMV-associated TCR beta chains appeared HLA-restricted.

The chain uses TRBV5-6 and TRBJ1-4; 10 nucleotides align to TRBD1. The TCR comes from a woman between 45 and 65 years old in good health and CMV-seropositive. Input material: PBMCs. The CDR3 DNA reads as TGTGCCAGCAGCTTGGGCGGGACAGGGGCTGAAAAACTGTTTTTT. Its translation is CASSLGGTGAEKLFF.